This T cell receptor beta chain was identified in a study of blood T cell repertoires in COVID-19. Study information: The analysed material was cDNA or gDNA that came from T cells, B-cell-depleted T cells, or PBMCs.

Germline V gene sequence: CDR1 SGHVS, CDR2 FNYEAQ. V was pared by 1 base and J by 3 bases, with 12 bases between. This CDR3 is built from 16 residues. Original processing methods: For nucleated cells, counts were estimated from reference gene primer amplification. Profiling relied on immunoSEQ multiplex PCR, and the TCRdb table lists in-frame clones only, not all of them. Clone size and V and J calls were adopted from that table, with D and trimming inferred from the DNA. This table has over 100,000 clones, 60% to 75% appearing once. Sample: peripheral blood. This TCR was recovered from a woman aged 70 to 79 with acute or convalescent COVID-19. The chain combines TRBV7-6 with TRBJ1-4, with TRBD1 as a possible D gene (5 bases). The CDR3 DNA is TGTGCCAGCAGCTTAGGCCAGGGAGGAGCTAATGAAAAACTGTTTTTT. Translating gives CASSLGQGGANEKLFF.